This TCR beta chain was obtained from a study of neurological immune-mediated disorders. MiXCR, run by TCRdb on the 5' RACE reads, gives a single entry per CDR3 protein. This sample yields approximately 38,000 distinct CDR3 sequences, of which about 2.3% are seen a single time; roughly 2.3% belongs to the top ten. In germline, CDR1 is SEHNR, CDR2 FQNEAQ (reference sequence). Trimming cost V 5 bases and J 2 bases; bases outside gene matches: 5. The CDR3 is 15 amino acids. The TCR comes from a man aged 50-59 years with multiple sclerosis. Sequencing was performed on PBMCs. The chain uses TRBV7-9 and TRBJ2-3; TRBD2 matches at 9 bases. DNA for the CDR3: TGTGCCAGCAGCCCGAGACTAGCGGCCACAGATACGCAGTATTTT. Protein product: CASSPRLAATDTQYF.